In this sample, the clone carrying this T cell receptor beta chain turned up many times. TCR beta CDR3 sequences were amplified from RNA transcripts. A set of HTBI primers served as the primers for a first-round RT-PCR of the TCR CDR3. TCRdb processed the multiplex PCR reads anew with MiXCR; each CDR3 protein has one entry. The data show some 320,000 distinct CDR3 sequences, around 13% seen once. This sample is drawn from a study of T cells in Graves' hyperthyroidism and ophthalmopathy. PBMCs were derived from roughly 10 ml fresh peripheral blood. The CDR3 is 14 residues long. With V trimmed by 4 bases and J by 4 bases, 5 bases remained unmatched. CDR1 and CDR2 (germline): ENHRY, SYGVKD.

The sequenced sample consisted of blood. The TCR originated in a woman between 35 and 50 years old with Graves' ophthalmopathy. The gene calls are TRBV10-3 and TRBJ2-7; 9 bases are a match to TRBD1. This CDR3 is CAISGDRAGYEQYF. CDR3 nucleotides: TGTGCCATCAGTGGGGACAGGGCCGGGTACGAGCAGTACTTC.